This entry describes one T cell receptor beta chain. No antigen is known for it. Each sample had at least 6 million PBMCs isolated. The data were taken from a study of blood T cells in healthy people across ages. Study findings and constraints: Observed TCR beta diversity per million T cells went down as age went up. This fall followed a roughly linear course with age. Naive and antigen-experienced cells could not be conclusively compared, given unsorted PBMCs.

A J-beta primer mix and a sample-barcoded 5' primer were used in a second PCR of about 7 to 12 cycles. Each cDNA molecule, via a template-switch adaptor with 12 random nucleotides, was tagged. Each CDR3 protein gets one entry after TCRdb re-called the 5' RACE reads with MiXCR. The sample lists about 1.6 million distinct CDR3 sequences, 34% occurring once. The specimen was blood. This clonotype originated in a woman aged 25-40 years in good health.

The DNA for the CDR3 is TGCGCCAGCAGTGAGTCGCGGCATTCGTCGGGTAACAGGGGAGGACTAGATACGCAGTATTTT. Residues: CASSESRHSSGNRGGLDTQYF. This rearrangement joins TRBV10-2 to TRBJ2-3, with a weak D call TRBD1 (7 bases). CDR3 length: 21 residues. Trimming took off 0 bases at V and 5 bases at J, with 30 bases between the two ends. Germline values: CDR1 WSHSY, CDR2 SAAADI.